The 26 T cell receptor beta chains below all came from one sample that was sequenced in a study of T cell clonality in common variable immunodeficiency. The protocol was immunoSEQ multiplex PCR, while the TCRdb copy is restricted to in-frame clones and leaves out a portion. This sample comprises 44,000 or so clones, none seen once only. Sequencing was carried out using peripheral blood mononuclear cells. The receptors were gathered from a person aged 18 to 75 in good health.

This clone came up many times. The missing CDR3 end, 3 residues past where the read stops, is filled in from the germline J gene. The chain recombines TRBV20-1 with TRBJ2-7, with D tentatively TRBD1 (6 bases). V lost 8 bases and J lost 6, with 17 bases in between. The CDR3 contains 12 residues. Germline V gene data show CDR1 as DFQATT and CDR2 as SNEGSKA (reference sequence). CDR3 DNA (partial): TGCAGTCCAAAGAGGGGGTCTGGCGAG. Translated, it gives CSPKRGSGE. The complete CDR3 sequence is CSPKRGSGEQYF.

Many counts were recorded for this clone. The read gets to within 3 residues of the CDR3 end, and the germline J gene fills in the rest. The chain recombines TRBV9 with TRBJ1-1, with 7 bases aligning to TRBD1. The CDR3 runs 15 residues. Losses at the gene ends were 4 bases for V and 0 bases for J; bases not matched to a gene: 6. Looked up from germline, CDR1 is SGDLS and CDR2 is YYNGEE. The covered CDR3 bases are TGTGCCAGCAGCCCCGGGACAGTGGTGAACACTGAA. Translated: CASSPGTVVNTE. From start to end, the CDR3 is CASSPGTVVNTEAFF.

This clone showed up many times. Sequencing ends 3 residues short of the CDR3 end; the germline J gene provides the rest. V usage is TRBV2 and J usage is TRBJ2-5; TRBD2 matches 8 bases. Germline-derived CDR1 and CDR2 are SNHLY and FYNNEI. V was pared by 2 bases and J by 2 bases, with 7 bases of the junction left unmatched. CDR3 length equals 16 residues. The CDR3 DNA, read in part, is TGTGCCAGCAGTGAAAGTAGTCGGGGGGGACAAGAGACC. Protein sequence: CASSESSRGGQET. The complete CDR3 sequence is CASSESSRGGQETQYF.

This clone was seen repeatedly, ten times or more. Read sequence stops 3 residues before the CDR3 end, and the germline J gene provides the missing end. The rearrangement links TRBV5-6 to TRBJ1-2; TRBD1 might be the D (5 bases). This CDR3 comprises 14 residues. Germline loops: CDR1 SGHDT, CDR2 YYEEEE. The CDR3 DNA, read in part, is TGTGCCAGCAGCTTTTGGGAGGGGCCCGGAGGC. This encodes CASSFWEGPGG. In full, the CDR3 is CASSFWEGPGGYTF.

This clone was counted many times. From the germline J gene comes the end of the CDR3, since the read stops 3 residues before it. V usage is TRBV20-1 and J usage is TRBJ2-5; 9 nucleotides align to TRBD2. From germline, CDR1 is DFQATT and CDR2 SNEGSKA (reference sequence). CDR3 size: 14 residues. V lost 5 bases to trimming and J lost 5 bases; unmatched junction nucleotides: 9. The CDR3 loop reads CSAESGRIGETQYF. CDR3 bases read: TGCAGTGCTGAAAGCGGGAGGATAGGGGAGACC.

Ten or more counts support this clone. The read stops 3 residues short of the end of the CDR3; the missing end is completed from the germline J gene. J is TRBJ2-7 and V is TRBV28; 9 bases agree with TRBD1. The CDR3 spans 19 residues. J lost 2 bases, V lost 8 bases, and 22 bases had no gene match. Germline assignment: CDR1 MDHEN and CDR2 SYDVKM. CDR3 DNA (partial): TGTGCCAGCGGGGGACAGGGTCCGGGGGAGCGGGCCTTAACCTACGAG. Its protein product is CASGGQGPGERALTYE. The entire CDR3 protein is CASGGQGPGERALTYEQYF. Filled out from reference TRBV28 and TRBJ2-7, the complete variable domain reads DVKVTQSSRYLVKRTGEKVFLECVQDMDHENMFWYRQDPGLGLRLIYFSYDVKMKEKGDIPEGYSVSREKKERFSLILESASTNQTSMYLCASGGQGPGERALTYEQYFGPGTRLTVT.

There are many counts of this clone. The CDR3 end lies 3 residues beyond the end of the read and is filled in from the germline J gene. The chain links TRBV12-3 or TRBV12-4 to TRBJ1-2; D unclear. Trimming cost V 0 bases and J 0 bases, with 17 bases left between them. This CDR3 region has 18 residues. CDR3 DNA (partial): TGTGCCAGCAGTTTAGCGGCAGACTTGGGAGCGGCTAACTATGGC. This encodes CASSLAADLGAANYG. The entire CDR3 reads CASSLAADLGAANYGYTF.

This clone was observed at least ten times. The read is 3 residues too short to cover the CDR3 end, so that end is filled in from the germline J gene. J is TRBJ2-5 and V is TRBV13; D might be TRBD1 (6 bases). Trimming removed 0 bases from V and 5 bases from J, with 10 bases in between. Germline V gives CDR1 PRHDT, CDR2 FYEKMQ (reference sequence). The CDR3 is 14 residues long. The CDR3 DNA, read in part, is TGTGCCAGCAGCTTAGGACAGGGTTGGGAGACC. Residues: CASSLGQGWET. The whole CDR3 reads CASSLGQGWETQYF.

Ten or more counts support this clone. The part of the CDR3 DNA that was read is TGTGCCAGCAGCGCCACCGGGACAGGGAAGGGGGTCTACGAG. It translates to CASSATGTGKGVYE. The full CDR3 sequence reads CASSATGTGKGVYEQYF. The gene calls are TRBV13 and TRBJ2-7, with TRBD1 matching over 9 bases. The read is 3 residues too short to cover the CDR3 end, so that end is filled in from the germline J gene. Looked up from germline, CDR1 is PRHDT and CDR2 is FYEKMQ (reference sequence). The CDR3 length is 17 residues. V was clipped by 5 bases and J by 3 bases; unmatched bases: 14.

This clone was seen ten or more times. CDR3 bases read: TGTGCCAGCAGCTTAGCGCCCACAGCTACCTACGAG. This gives the protein CASSLAPTATYE. The whole CDR3 protein is CASSLAPTATYEQYF. The chain has TRBV7-9 and TRBJ2-7, with unresolved D. The read falls 3 residues short of the CDR3 end, and the missing part is taken from the germline J gene. The CDR3 loop spans 15 amino acids. Germline V gene data show CDR1 as SEHNR and CDR2 as FQNEAQ (reference sequence). The V end was cut by 0 bases, the J end by 2 bases, with 11 bases between.

This clone was picked up a small number of times. The CDR3 end lies 3 residues beyond the end of the read and is filled in from the germline J gene. This chain connects TRBV2 to TRBJ1-2, with D tentatively TRBD1 (6 bases). The germline CDR1 and CDR2 sequences are SNHLY and FYNNEI. This CDR3 region has 12 residues. The V end was cut by 6 bases, the J end by 5 bases, with 10 bases between. The covered CDR3 bases are TGTGCCAGCAGAGGACAGCCTTATGGC. It codes for CASRGQPYG. The entire CDR3 protein is CASRGQPYGYTF. Combining the CDR3 with reference TRBV2 and TRBJ1-2 gives the whole variable domain EPEVTQTPSHQVTQMGQEVILRCVPISNHLYFYWYRQILGQKVEFLVSFYNNEISEKSEIFDDQFSVERPDGSNFTLKIRSTKLEDSAMYFCASRGQPYGYTFGSGTRLTVV.

This clone was recorded at least ten times. CDR3 region: CASSQPDRATNEKLFF. CDR3 DNA (partial): TGCGCCAGCAGCCAGCCAGACAGGGCAACTAATGAAAAA. V is TRBV4-1 and J is TRBJ1-4, with 7 bases fitting TRBD1. The sequenced fragment ends 3 residues before the CDR3 boundary, so the rest is inferred from the germline J gene. The CDR3 runs to 16 residues. After removal of 3 bases from V and 0 bases from J, the junction contained 4 bases not matched to a gene. The V gene's germline CDR1 is MGHRA and CDR2 YSYEKL.

This clone was seen many times. The read is 3 residues too short to cover the CDR3 end, so that end is filled in from the germline J gene. The rearrangement links TRBV5-6 to TRBJ1-1, with unresolved D. The CDR3 totals 12 residues. V lost 7 bases and J 6 bases, leaving 13 bases between the germline ends. The germline V gene encodes CDR1 SGHDT and CDR2 YYEEEE. CDR3 region: CASRLRFSEAFF. CDR3 DNA (partial): TGTGCCAGCCGCCTTCGGTTTTCTGAA.

This clone was detected ten times or more. This chain's CDR3 is CASSLGDRGASDTQYF. CDR3 DNA, as far as it was read: TGCGCCAGCAGCTTGGGGGACAGGGGGGCGTCAGATACG. The chain recombines TRBV5-1 with TRBJ2-3; 11 nucleotides line up with TRBD1. The CDR3 extends 3 residues past the end of the read, so its final part is completed from the germline J gene. This CDR3 is built from 16 residues. Germline CDR1 reads SGHRS; CDR2 reads YFSETQ. J gave up 4 bases and V 0 bases, and 4 bases lay outside the gene matches.

In this sample, this clone turned up many times. The CDR3 extends 3 residues past the end of the read, so its final part is completed from the germline J gene. The chain is built from TRBV19 and TRBJ1-1, with 11 positions matching TRBD1. CDR1 LNHDA and CDR2 SQIVND come from the germline V gene (reference sequence). V lost 2 bases to trimming and J lost 3 bases; unmatched junction nucleotides: 11. There are 18 residues in the CDR3. The CDR3 protein is CASSIPPGTGGVYTEAFF. The part of the CDR3 DNA that was read is TGTGCCAGTAGTATACCCCCCGGGACAGGGGGGGTTTACACTGAA.

This clone was recorded many times. The missing CDR3 end, 3 residues past where the read stops, is filled in from the germline J gene. The chain is built from TRBV19 and TRBJ2-2, with D perhaps matching TRBD1 (5 bases). CDR1 LNHDA and CDR2 SQIVND come from the germline V gene (reference sequence). The CDR3 is made up of 13 amino acids. V was trimmed by 5 bases and J by 6 bases, leaving 10 bases between them. Here the CDR3 reads CASSWQGAGELFF. The DNA read from the CDR3 is TGTGCCAGTAGTTGGCAGGGTGCCGGGGAG.

Many counts were recorded for this clone. The sequence runs out 3 residues before the end of the CDR3; the remainder is reconstructed from the germline J gene. This chain joins TRBV28 and TRBJ2-7, with D possibly TRBD1 on 6 matching bases. The length of the CDR3 is 16 residues. Germline V gene sequence: CDR1 MDHEN, CDR2 SYDVKM. V was trimmed by 5 bases and J by 0 bases, leaving 17 bases between them. CDR3 DNA, as far as it was read: TGTGCCAGCAGTGGAAACTGGGACACCAGCTCCTACGAG. Translation gives CASSGNWDTSSYE. The whole CDR3 sequence is CASSGNWDTSSYEQYF.

This clone was picked up many times. The CDR3 region is CASSSPGSGNTIYF. CDR3 bases read: TGTGCCAGCAGCTCGCCGGGCTCTGGAAACACC. This chain joins TRBV11-3 and TRBJ1-3; no reliable D call. Read data end 3 residues before the CDR3 end; the end is taken from the germline J gene. The length of the CDR3 is 14 residues. CDR1 and CDR2 from the germline V gene are SGHNT and YENEEA. Trimming removed 4 bases from V and 0 bases from J, with 7 bases in between.

This clone was seen at least ten times. Coverage ceases 3 residues before the CDR3 finishes, and the germline J gene fills in the end. This chain joins TRBV19 and TRBJ1-4, with D possibly matching TRBD1 (6 bases). With 5 bases removed from V and 8 bases from J, the gap between germline ends came to 15 bases. Looked up from germline, CDR1 is LNHDA and CDR2 is SQIVND (reference sequence). The CDR3 has 14 amino acids. CDR3 protein: CASSGGQRTEKLFF. The part of the CDR3 DNA that was read is TGTGCCAGTAGTGGAGGACAGAGGACCGAAAAA.

This clone was counted ten times or more. The read gets to within 3 residues of the CDR3 end, and the germline J gene fills in the rest. J is TRBJ2-2 and V is TRBV4-2, with 8 bases aligning to TRBD1. V lost 4 bases, J lost 0 bases, and 4 bases stayed unmatched. Germline V gene lookup returns CDR1 LGHNA and CDR2 YNFKEQ. The length of the CDR3 is 16 residues. Incomplete CDR3 DNA: TGTGCCAGCAGCCGCCGGACAGGGACGAACACCGGGGAG. The encoded protein is CASSRRTGTNTGE. The entire CDR3 reads CASSRRTGTNTGELFF.

This clone was observed many times. Read data end 3 residues before the CDR3 end; the end is taken from the germline J gene. This chain connects TRBV16 to TRBJ2-5; 10 bases match TRBD1. J gave up 1 base and V 4 bases, and 0 bases lay outside the gene matches. Germline loops: CDR1 KGHSY, CDR2 FQNENV. The CDR3 contains 14 residues. The sequenced part of the CDR3 DNA is TGTGCCAGCAGCCGACAGGGGGCCCAAGAGACC. The encoded protein is CASSRQGAQET. The CDR3 in full is CASSRQGAQETQYF.

This clone was observed many times. The CDR3 goes on 3 residues after the read ends, and that part is filled in from the germline J gene. The rearrangement joins TRBV13 to TRBJ2-7; TRBD2 is a possible D gene (6 bases). Germline values: CDR1 PRHDT, CDR2 FYEKMQ (reference sequence). The V end was cut by 0 bases, the J end by 6 bases, with 6 bases between. The CDR3 totals 12 residues. The CDR3 protein is CASSLGEGEQYF. CDR3 bases read: TGTGCCAGCAGCTTAGGGGAGGGCGAG.

This clone was counted ten times or more. The read comes to an end 3 residues before the CDR3 does, leaving the germline J gene to fill in the end. The V call is TRBV7-9, the J call TRBJ1-4, with 8 bases matching TRBD1. This CDR3 region has 13 residues. With 5 bases clipped from V and 7 bases from J, the junction kept 3 bases outside the gene matches. Germline CDR1 is SEHNR and CDR2 is FQNEAQ (reference sequence). The sequenced part of the CDR3 DNA is TGTGCCAGCAGCCTAGGACAGGGTGAAAAA. This codes for CASSLGQGEK. The whole CDR3 region reads CASSLGQGEKLFF.

This clone showed up many times. The DNA ends 3 residues before the CDR3 does, and the rest of the CDR3 is filled in from the germline J gene. V usage is TRBV4-2 and J usage is TRBJ2-7; 7 nucleotides align to TRBD1. This CDR3 comprises 17 residues. V shed 4 bases, J shed 3 bases, and the junction held 15 bases outside the gene matches. The germline CDR1 and CDR2 sequences are LGHNA and YNFKEQ. The CDR3 sequence is CASSRGTGAPPNYEQYF. The covered CDR3 bases are TGTGCCAGCAGCCGTGGTACAGGGGCCCCACCAAACTACGAG.

Worth noting for this clone: A single base is all that separates this from a far larger clone, so a read error is likely. The read ends 3 residues early relative to the CDR3; the germline J gene fills the gap. This rearrangement joins TRBV30 to TRBJ1-3, with 9 positions matching TRBD1. Per the germline V gene, CDR1 is GTSNPN and CDR2 is SVGIG (reference sequence). The CDR3 is made up of 13 amino acids. The sequenced part of the CDR3 DNA is TGTGCCTGGGAACAGGGGGCTGGAAGCACC. It translates to CAWEQGAGST. The whole CDR3 sequence is CAWEQGAGSTIYF.

In its sample, this clone is medium-sized. The read ends 3 residues shy of where the CDR3 ends; the end is completed using the germline J gene. V usage is TRBV6-2 or TRBV6-3 and J usage is TRBJ2-6; unclear D gene. Germline V gene sequence: CDR1 MNHEY, CDR2 SVGEGT. The ends were cut back, 4 bases at V and 0 bases at J, with 7 bases in the middle. This CDR3 comprises 15 residues. This chain's CDR3 is CASSSQDSGANVLTF. The sequenced CDR3 bases are TGTGCCAGCAGTTCGCAGGACTCTGGGGCCAACGTC.